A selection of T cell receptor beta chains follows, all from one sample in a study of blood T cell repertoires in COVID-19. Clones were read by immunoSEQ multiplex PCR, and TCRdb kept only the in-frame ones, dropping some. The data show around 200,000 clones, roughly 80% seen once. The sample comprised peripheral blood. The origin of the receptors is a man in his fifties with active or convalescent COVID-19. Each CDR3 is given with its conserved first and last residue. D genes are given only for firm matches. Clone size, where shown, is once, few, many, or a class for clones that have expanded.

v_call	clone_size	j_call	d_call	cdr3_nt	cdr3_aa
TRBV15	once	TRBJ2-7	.	TGTGCCACCAGCAGAGATAAGAGGTCCTCCTCCTACGAGCAGTACTTC	CATSRDKRSSSYEQYF
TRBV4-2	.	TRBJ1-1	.	TGTGCCAGCAGCCAAGATAACAGGGAGGGAACTGAAGCTTTCTTT	CASSQDNREGTEAFF
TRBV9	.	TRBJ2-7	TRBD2	TGTGCCAGCAGCGTAGATGCAGCGGGGTACGAGCAGTACTTC	CASSVDAAGYEQYF
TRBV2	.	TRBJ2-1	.	TGTGCCAGCAACCCGAGCAGGGGCAATGAGCAGTTCTTC	CASNPSRGNEQFF
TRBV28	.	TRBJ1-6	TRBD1	TGTGCCAGCAGCAGTAGGACAGGGGGATATAATTCACCCCTCCACTTT	CASSSRTGGYNSPLHF
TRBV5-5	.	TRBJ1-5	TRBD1	TGTGCCAGCAGCGCGGGACAGGTAGGTCAGCCCCAGCATTTT	CASSAGQVGQPQHF
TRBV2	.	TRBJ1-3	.	TGTGCCAGCAGGAAAACCGAGGGTCTCTCTGGAAACACCATATATTTT	CASRKTEGLSGNTIYF
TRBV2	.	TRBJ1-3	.	TGTGCCAGCGGCAGCTCTGGAAACACCATATATTTT	CASGSSGNTIYF
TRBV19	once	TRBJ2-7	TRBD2	TGTGCCAGTAGCCAGGCGGGGGAGAGAAGGGACGAGCAGTACTTC	CASSQAGERRDEQYF
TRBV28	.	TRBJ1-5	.	TGTGCCAGCAGTTTATGGCAGGGTAAACAGCCCCAGCATTTT	CASSLWQGKQPQHF